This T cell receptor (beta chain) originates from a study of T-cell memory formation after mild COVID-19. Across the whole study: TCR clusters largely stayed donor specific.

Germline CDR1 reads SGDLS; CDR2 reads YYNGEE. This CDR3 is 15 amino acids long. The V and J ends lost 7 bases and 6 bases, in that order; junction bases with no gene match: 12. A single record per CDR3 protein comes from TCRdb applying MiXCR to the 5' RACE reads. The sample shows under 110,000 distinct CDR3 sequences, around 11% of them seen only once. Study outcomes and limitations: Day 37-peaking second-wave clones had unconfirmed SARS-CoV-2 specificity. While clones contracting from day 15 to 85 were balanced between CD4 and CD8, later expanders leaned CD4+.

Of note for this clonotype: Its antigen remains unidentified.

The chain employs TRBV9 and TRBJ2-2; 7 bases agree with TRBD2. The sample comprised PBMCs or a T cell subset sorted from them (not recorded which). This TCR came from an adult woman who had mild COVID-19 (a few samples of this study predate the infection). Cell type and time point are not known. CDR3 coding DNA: TGTGCCAGCGCCCTAGCGGCACGGGAGTCCGGGGAGCTGTTTTTT. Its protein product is CASALAARESGELFF. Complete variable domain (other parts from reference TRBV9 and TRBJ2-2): DSGVTQTPKHLITATGQRVTLRCSPRSGDLSVYWYQQSLDQGLQFLIQYYNGEERAKGNILERFSAQQFPDLHSELNLSSLELGDSALYFCASALAARESGELFFGEGSRLTVL.